This T cell receptor (beta chain) was recovered during a study of high-grade serous ovarian cancer treatment subgroups (dated by TCRdb to about 2021). General notes on the study: On average, each sample produced 14,000 to 15,000 sequencing reads and about 7,600 unique TCR beta rearrangements. The cohort comprised about 30 patients: 10 with no residual disease after primary surgery (R0), 10 excellent NACT responders, and 10 poor NACT responders. In total there were 95 or so samples, since every patient provided one primary tumor sample and two metastatic tumor samples. Under a laparoscopic triage algorithm, patients with high-grade serous ovarian cancer were grouped by complete gross resection or by neoadjuvant chemotherapy response, and the study profiled the TCR beta repertoires of these patients. The full study reports these points: The TCR repertoire analyses centered on CDR3, leaving CDR1 and CDR2 unanalyzed. TCR clonal relatedness correlated positively with neoantigen level and, by trend, with copy number variation and mutation load from whole-genome sequencing. Because bulk tumor TCR sequencing provided no spatial information, insight into HGSC tumor complexity and diversity was limited. Repertoire similarity ranging from about 0.095 to 0.85 was observed between tumors from the same patient, whereas almost no similarity was observed between different patients.

For CDR1 and CDR2, the germline V gene lists MDHEN and SYDVKM. At the junction V is shortened by 5 bases and J by 5 bases, with 18 bases in between. The CDR3 measures 15 amino acids from cysteine to phenylalanine. The entry retains the CDR3 DNA only, 45 bases that are in frame from base 1. Remarks on this clone: The specificity of this receptor is unknown. Nothing much larger sits one base from this clone, and base qualities are not available. The same CDR3 arises from other DNA sequences in this sample as well.

The roughly 95 tumor samples underwent high-throughput TCR profiling with ImmunoSEQ. The paper's data handling went like this. To measure repertoire diversity, the metrics used were richness (unique productive sequences), clonality, evenness and relatedness, and the Bhattacharyya coefficient was used to assess similarity between samples. In a sensitivity analysis, TCRs with fewer than two reads were excluded, and consistent conclusions were obtained. This is the immuneACCESS table as TCRdb keeps it, with only in-frame sequences that have V and J called. A part of the clones is gone; compared with another copy, unresolved V genes explain less than half, and the rest is unexplained. V and J calls and clone size are as listed in that table; D and trimming were resolved from the DNA. Recorded for this sample are about 1,200 clones; about four fifths of them occurred a single time. The ten largest clones add up to roughly 18% of the sample.

Tumor samples were collected prior to definitive surgery or chemotherapy. The MD Anderson Biospecimen Extraction Resource handled genomic DNA extraction, while the MD Anderson Cancer Genomics Laboratory carried out the TCR sequencing. The sequenced sample consisted of tumor tissue. The clonotype was recovered from a human donor with high-grade serous ovarian cancer. The sequence is built from TRBV28 and TRBJ2-5, with TRBD2 perhaps the D gene, on 6 matching bases. The CDR3 has the sequence CASSPPGLPGETQYF. The DNA reads as follows: TGTGCCAGCAGTCCCCCGGGACTCCCTGGGGAGACCCAGTACTTC.